The 20 T cell receptor beta chains in this list originate from one sample, sequenced in a study of blood T cell repertoires in COVID-19. Only in-frame clones appear in the TCRdb table, and some are missing; sequencing was by immunoSEQ multiplex PCR. The sample lists 200,000 to 250,000 clones, around 83% occurring once. Sequencing was performed on peripheral blood. The receptors were gathered from a woman between 50 and 59 years old with COVID-19, enrolled during active disease.

The V and J genes are TRBV10-3 and TRBJ2-2; 9 bases line up with TRBD1. CDR3 size: 17 residues. Trimming at V came to 2 bases and at J to 4 bases, leaving 8 bases not matched to a gene. Germline assignment: CDR1 ENHRY and CDR2 SYGVKD. The CDR3 DNA follows: TGTGCCATCAGTGAGAGTCCAGGACAGGGGCCCACCGGGGAGCTGTTTTTT. As protein: CAISESPGQGPTGELFF.

This chain joins TRBV10-2 and TRBJ2-7, with D possibly TRBD1 on 6 matching bases. Trimming removed 5 bases at V and 1 base at J, with 21 bases between. The germline CDR1 and CDR2 sequences are WSHSY and SAAADI. The CDR3 spans 17 residues. The CDR3 DNA reads as TGCGCCAGCAGTCCCGCCAGGGGACCAACATATTCCTACGAGCAGTACGTC. It yields the protein CASSPARGPTYSYEQYV.

The chain is built from TRBV10-3 and TRBJ2-1, with TRBD2 matching 9 bases. The CDR3 totals 14 residues. CDR1 is ENHRY and CDR2 is SYGVKD in the germline V gene. Trimming at V came to 5 bases and at J to 7 bases, leaving 6 bases not matched to a gene. The CDR3 DNA follows: TGTGCCATCAGTAGTAGCGGGGGAGGAAATGAGCAGTTCTTC. Amino acids: CAISSSGGGNEQFF.

The gene calls are TRBV5-1 and TRBJ2-3; 11 nucleotides agree with TRBD2. The germline CDR1 and CDR2 sequences are SGHRS and YFSETQ. J was trimmed by 3 bases and V by 4 bases; bases with no gene match: 4. The CDR3 is made up of 15 amino acids. The CDR3 protein is CASSGTSGGTDTQYF. CDR3 bases: TGCGCCAGCAGCGGAACTAGCGGGGGTACAGATACGCAGTATTTT.

The chain combines TRBV5-5 with TRBJ1-1; 7 bases line up with TRBD1. This CDR3 comprises 15 residues. V lost 2 bases and J lost 7; bases outside the gene matches: 11. The germline V gene encodes CDR1 SGHKS and CDR2 YYEKEE (reference sequence). DNA for the CDR3: TGTGCCAGCAGCTTAAATATAGGGGGCAAAGGTGAAGCTTTCTTT. Residues: CASSLNIGGKGEAFF.

The V and J genes are TRBV4-1 and TRBJ2-5; the match to TRBD1 covers 7 bases. CDR3 length: 18 amino acids. In germline, CDR1 is MGHRA, CDR2 YSYEKL. V dropped 0 bases and J dropped 7; count of bases not matched to a gene: 17. CDR3 nucleotides: TGCGCCAGCAGCCAAGAATTGGAAGGGGGCGACCCTCGGGGGACCCAGTACTTC. It specifies CASSQELEGGDPRGTQYF.

For this clone: One junction end does not reproduce the germline sequence, and a read error may be involved. The chain uses TRBV5-6 and TRBJ1-6; D call uncertain. The CDR3 covers 13 residues. CDR1 SGHDT and CDR2 YYEEEE come from the germline V gene. Here the CDR3 DNA reads TGTGCCAGCAGCTCTCGAGCGGCCGTCTTATTTTCATTT. Its translation is CASSSRAAVLFSF. The full variable domain, its missing parts supplied by reference TRBV5-6 and TRBJ1-6, is DAGVTQSPTHLIKTRGQQVTLRCSPKSGHDTVSWYQQALGQGPQFIFQYYEEEERQRGNFPDRFSGHQFPNYSSELNVNALLLGDSALYLCASSSRAAVLFSFGNGTRLTVT.

The chain combines TRBV28 with TRBJ2-7; D perhaps matches TRBD2 (5 bases). The V end lost 6 bases, the J end lost 1 base, and 10 bases lay between the germline ends. There are 13 residues in the CDR3. Per germline, CDR1 MDHEN and CDR2 SYDVKM. The CDR3 is CASREAFSYEQYF. CDR3 in DNA: TGTGCCAGCAGGGAGGCATTTTCCTACGAGCAGTACTTC.

The sample holds one count of this clone. V gene TRBV11-3 combines with J gene TRBJ2-7; the D gene is possibly TRBD2 (6 bases). Germline loops: CDR1 SGHNT, CDR2 YENEEA. The CDR3 covers 13 residues. V lost 8 bases and J 0 bases, leaving 11 bases between the germline ends. The CDR3 DNA reads TGTGCCAGCCATACGGGGGACTCCTACGAGCAGTACTTC. Encoded protein: CASHTGDSYEQYF.

This chain connects TRBV30 to TRBJ1-1, with D unresolved. The CDR3 totals 12 residues. CDR1 and CDR2 from the germline V gene are GTSNPN and SVGIG (reference sequence). V was clipped by 3 bases and J by 1 base, with 6 bases between them. Here the CDR3 DNA reads TGTGCCTGGAGCCTTCCGAACACTGAAGCTTTCTTT. It is translated as CAWSLPNTEAFF.

This rearrangement joins TRBV4-1 to TRBJ1-5, with D uncertain. V dropped 0 bases and J dropped 0 bases, with 15 bases sitting between them. Looked up from germline, CDR1 is MGHRA and CDR2 is YSYEKL. The CDR3 is 18 residues long. The CDR3 DNA reads TGCGCCAGCAGCCAAGATCGGGAGTACAGTGATAGCAATCAGCCCCAGCATTTT. This translates into CASSQDREYSDSNQPQHF.

The chain joins TRBV9 to TRBJ2-7; TRBD1 aligns across 7 bases. The CDR3 extends over 15 amino acids. Germline CDR1 SGDLS, CDR2 YYNGEE. The trim removed 4 bases at V and 7 bases at J, leaving 14 bases unmatched. Here the CDR3 reads CASSPRPTGPNEQYF. DNA for the CDR3: TGTGCCAGCAGCCCCCGACCGACAGGGCCAAATGAGCAGTACTTC.

The chain has TRBV6-6 and TRBJ2-5, with a possible D match to TRBD1 (6 bases). The germline V gene has CDR1 MNHNY and CDR2 SVGAGI (reference sequence). V was trimmed by 0 bases and J by 5 bases, leaving 16 bases between them. This CDR3 region has 16 residues. The chain's CDR3 is CASSYSPRGPRETQYF. CDR3 nucleotide sequence: TGTGCCAGCAGTTACTCCCCCAGGGGCCCGAGGGAGACCCAGTACTTC.

The chain is built from TRBV28 and TRBJ1-6; 8 nucleotides align to TRBD1. This CDR3 is built from 14 residues. V was clipped by 4 bases and J by 9 bases; unmatched bases: 5. CDR1 MDHEN and CDR2 SYDVKM come from the germline V gene. Here the CDR3 DNA reads TGTGCCAGCAGTTCAGGGGGCAGGGGTTCACCCCTCCACTTT. This translates into CASSSGGRGSPLHF.

The chain combines TRBV19 with TRBJ1-5; D may be TRBD1 (5 bases). Germline CDR1 reads LNHDA; CDR2 reads SQIVND (reference sequence). Trimming stripped 4 bases from V and 1 base from J, with 11 bases between. This CDR3 spans 15 amino acids. CDR3 bases: TGTGCCAGTAGTACCGGGACTGAGAGCAATCAGCCCCAGCATTTT. It is translated as CASSTGTESNQPQHF.

There are a few counts of this clone. Additional DNA sequences in this sample encode the identical CDR3. This chain uses TRBV7-2 with TRBJ2-7; D perhaps matches TRBD1 (8 bases). Germline assignment: CDR1 SGHTA and CDR2 FQGNSA. This CDR3 has 14 residues. The V end lost 5 bases, the J end lost 4 bases, and 15 bases lay between the germline ends. The CDR3 here is CASSNGQGGYEQYF. The CDR3 coding sequence is TGTGCCAGCAGCAACGGACAGGGAGGGTACGAGCAGTACTTC.

There are a few counts of this clone. This chain uses TRBV5-1 with TRBJ2-2; maybe TRBD2 (5 bases). Germline V CDR1 and CDR2: SGHRS, YFSETQ. This CDR3 contains 14 residues. The V and J ends lost 4 bases and 1 base respectively, with 8 bases between them. CDR3 residues: CASSPGMNTGELFF. In nucleotides, the CDR3 is TGCGCCAGCAGCCCCGGGATGAACACCGGGGAGCTGTTTTTT. Full variable domain (rest looked up from reference TRBV5-1 and TRBJ2-2): KAGVTQTPRYLIKTRGQQVTLSCSPISGHRSVSWYQQTPGQGLQFLFEYFSETQRNKGNFPGRFSGRQFSNSRSEMNVSTLELGDSALYLCASSPGMNTGELFFGEGSRLTVL.

This chain connects TRBV6-2 or TRBV6-3 to TRBJ2-7, with D unclear. The CDR3 consists of 13 residues. V was cut by 0 bases and J by 5 bases, with 8 bases left in between. Germline-derived CDR1 and CDR2 are MNHEY and SVGEGT. The CDR3 loop reads CASSYSGSHEQYV. The CDR3 nucleotides read TGTGCCAGCAGTTACTCGGGCAGCCACGAGCAGTACGTC.

The CDR3 sequence is CASSSQGKRGYTF. The CDR3 nucleotides read TGTGCCAGCAGCTCACAGGGTAAGAGGGGCTACACCTTC. The chain employs TRBV11-2 and TRBJ1-2; possibly TRBD1 for D (6 bases). The CDR3 sequence is 13 residues long. Germline CDR1 reads SGHAT; CDR2 reads FQNNGV. Trimming pared 4 bases from V and 8 bases from J, leaving 14 bases between.

This sequence joins TRBV28 and TRBJ1-4; 8 nucleotides line up with TRBD1. Germline lookup yields CDR1 MDHEN and CDR2 SYDVKM. J was trimmed by 7 bases and V by 3 bases; bases with no gene match: 7. The CDR3 runs 15 residues. CDR3 DNA sequence: TGTGCCAGCAGTTTTCTACAGGGGGTTTTTGAAAAACTGTTTTTT. Protein: CASSFLQGVFEKLFF.